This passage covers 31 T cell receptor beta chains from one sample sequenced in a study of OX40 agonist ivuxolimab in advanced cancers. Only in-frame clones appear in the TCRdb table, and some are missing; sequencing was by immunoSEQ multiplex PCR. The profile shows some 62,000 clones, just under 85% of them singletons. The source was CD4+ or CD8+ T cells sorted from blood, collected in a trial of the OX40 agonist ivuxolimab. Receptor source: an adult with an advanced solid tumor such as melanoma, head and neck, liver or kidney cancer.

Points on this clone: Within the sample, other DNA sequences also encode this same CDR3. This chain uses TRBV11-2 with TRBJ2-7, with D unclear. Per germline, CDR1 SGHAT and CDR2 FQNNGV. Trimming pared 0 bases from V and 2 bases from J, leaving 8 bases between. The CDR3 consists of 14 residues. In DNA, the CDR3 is TGTGCCAGCAGCTTAGATGCCCGCACCTACGAGCAGTACTTC. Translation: CASSLDARTYEQYF.

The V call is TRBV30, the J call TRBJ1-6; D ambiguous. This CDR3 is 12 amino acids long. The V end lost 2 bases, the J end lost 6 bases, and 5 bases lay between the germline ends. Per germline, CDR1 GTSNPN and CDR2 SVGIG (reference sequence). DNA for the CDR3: TGTGCCTGGAGTATTGTTAATTCACCCCTCCACTTT. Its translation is CAWSIVNSPLHF.

The CDR3 nucleotides read TGTGCCAGCAGCTTGGGCCTGGGACTGGGGACCCAGTACTTC. It is translated as CASSLGLGLGTQYF. J is TRBJ2-5 and V is TRBV7-8, with D perhaps TRBD2 (6 bases). V was trimmed by 3 bases and J by 7 bases, leaving 15 bases between them. The germline V gene encodes CDR1 SGHVS and CDR2 FQNEAQ. This CDR3 is 14 amino acids long.

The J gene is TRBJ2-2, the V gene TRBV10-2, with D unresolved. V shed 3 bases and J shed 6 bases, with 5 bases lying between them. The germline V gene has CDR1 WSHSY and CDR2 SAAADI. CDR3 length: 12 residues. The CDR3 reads CASSDRPGELFF. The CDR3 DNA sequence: TGCGCCAGCAGTGACCGACCCGGGGAGCTGTTTTTT.

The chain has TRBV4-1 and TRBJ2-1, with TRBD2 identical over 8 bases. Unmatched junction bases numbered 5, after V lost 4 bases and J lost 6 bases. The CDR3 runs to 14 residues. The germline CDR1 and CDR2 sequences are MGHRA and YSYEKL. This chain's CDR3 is CASSLAGRINEQFF. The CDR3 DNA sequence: TGCGCCAGCAGCCTAGCGGGAAGAATCAATGAGCAGTTCTTC.

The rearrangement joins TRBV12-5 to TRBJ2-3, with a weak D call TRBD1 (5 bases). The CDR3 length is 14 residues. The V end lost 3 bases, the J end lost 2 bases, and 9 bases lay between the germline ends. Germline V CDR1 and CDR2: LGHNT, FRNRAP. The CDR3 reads CASGFGASTDTQYF. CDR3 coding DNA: TGTGCTAGTGGTTTTGGGGCGTCCACAGATACGCAGTATTTT.

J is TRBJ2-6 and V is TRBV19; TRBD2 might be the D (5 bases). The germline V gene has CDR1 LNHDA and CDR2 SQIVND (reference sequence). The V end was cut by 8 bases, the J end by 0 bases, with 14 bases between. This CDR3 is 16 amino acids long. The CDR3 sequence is CASGLTDFSGANVLTF. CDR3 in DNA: TGTGCCAGTGGACTCACAGATTTCTCTGGGGCCAACGTCCTGACTTTC.

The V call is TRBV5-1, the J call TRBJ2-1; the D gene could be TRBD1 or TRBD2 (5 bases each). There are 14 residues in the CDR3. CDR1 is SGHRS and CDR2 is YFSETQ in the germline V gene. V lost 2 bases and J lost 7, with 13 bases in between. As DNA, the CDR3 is TGCGCCAGCAGCTTCTCCGAGGGGTGGAATGAGCAGTTCTTC. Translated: CASSFSEGWNEQFF.

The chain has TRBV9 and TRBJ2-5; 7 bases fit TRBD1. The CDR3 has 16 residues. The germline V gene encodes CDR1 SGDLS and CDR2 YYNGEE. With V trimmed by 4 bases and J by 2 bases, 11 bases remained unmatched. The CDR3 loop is CASSSRSGQTQETQYF. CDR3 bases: TGTGCCAGCAGCTCCCGATCGGGACAGACACAAGAGACCCAGTACTTC.

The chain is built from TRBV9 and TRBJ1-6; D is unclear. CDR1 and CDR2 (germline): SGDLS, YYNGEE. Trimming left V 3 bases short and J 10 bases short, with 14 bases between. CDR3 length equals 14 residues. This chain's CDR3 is CASSARGGRSPLHF. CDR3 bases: TGTGCCAGCAGCGCCCGAGGAGGGAGGTCACCCCTCCACTTT.

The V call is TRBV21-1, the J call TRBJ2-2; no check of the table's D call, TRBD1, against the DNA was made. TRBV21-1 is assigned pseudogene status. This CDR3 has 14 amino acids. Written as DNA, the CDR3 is TGTGCCAGCAGCAGGGGGCTGAACACCGGGGAGCTGTTTTTT. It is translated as CASSRGLNTGELFF.

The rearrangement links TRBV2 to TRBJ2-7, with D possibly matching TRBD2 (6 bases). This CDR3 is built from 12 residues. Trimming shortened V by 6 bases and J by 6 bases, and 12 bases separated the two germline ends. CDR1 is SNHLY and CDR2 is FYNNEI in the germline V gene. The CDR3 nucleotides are TGTGCCAGCAGGCGGGGATTCCGCGAGCAGTACTTC. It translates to CASRRGFREQYF.

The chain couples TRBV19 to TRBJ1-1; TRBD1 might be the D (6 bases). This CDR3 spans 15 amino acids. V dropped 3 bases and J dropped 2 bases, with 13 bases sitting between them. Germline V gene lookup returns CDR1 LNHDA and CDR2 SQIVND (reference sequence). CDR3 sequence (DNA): TGTGCCAGTAGTATCTCGGTGGGACAAAACACTGAAGCTTTCTTT. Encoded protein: CASSISVGQNTEAFF.

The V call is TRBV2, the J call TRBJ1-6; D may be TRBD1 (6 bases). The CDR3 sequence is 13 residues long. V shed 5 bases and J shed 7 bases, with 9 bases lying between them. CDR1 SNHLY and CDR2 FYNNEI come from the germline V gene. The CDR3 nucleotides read TGTGCCAGCAGTTACAGGGAGAATTCACCCCTCCACTTT. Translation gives CASSYRENSPLHF. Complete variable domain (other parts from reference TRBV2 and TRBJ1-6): EPEVTQTPSHQVTQMGQEVILRCVPISNHLYFYWYRQILGQKVEFLVSFYNNEISEKSEIFDDQFSVERPDGSNFTLKIRSTKLEDSAMYFCASSYRENSPLHFGNGTRLTVT.

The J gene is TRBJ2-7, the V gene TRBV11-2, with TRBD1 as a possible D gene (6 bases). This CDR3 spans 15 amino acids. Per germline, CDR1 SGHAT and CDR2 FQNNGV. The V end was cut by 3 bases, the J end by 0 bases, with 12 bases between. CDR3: CASSLPGTLSYEQYF. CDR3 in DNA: TGTGCCAGCAGCTTGCCCGGGACACTCTCCTACGAGCAGTACTTC. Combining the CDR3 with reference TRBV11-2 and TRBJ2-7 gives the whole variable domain EAGVAQSPRYKIIEKRQSVAFWCNPISGHATLYWYQQILGQGPKLLIQFQNNGVVDDSQLPKDRFSAERLKGVDSTLKIQPAKLEDSAVYLCASSLPGTLSYEQYFGPGTRLTVT.

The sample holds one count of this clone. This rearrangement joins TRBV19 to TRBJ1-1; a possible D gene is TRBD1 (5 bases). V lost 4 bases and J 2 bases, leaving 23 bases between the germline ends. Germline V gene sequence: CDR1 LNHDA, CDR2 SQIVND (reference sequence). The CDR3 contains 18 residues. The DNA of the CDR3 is TGTGCCAGTAGTACCTCTCCTAACAGGCGCACAGCCAACACTGAAGCTTTCTTT. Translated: CASSTSPNRRTANTEAFF.

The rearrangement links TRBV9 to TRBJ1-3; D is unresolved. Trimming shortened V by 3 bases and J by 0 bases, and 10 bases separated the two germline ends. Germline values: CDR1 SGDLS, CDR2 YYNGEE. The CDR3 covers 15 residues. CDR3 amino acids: CASSGVRDSGNTIYF. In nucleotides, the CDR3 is TGTGCCAGCAGCGGGGTCAGAGACTCTGGAAACACCATATATTTT.

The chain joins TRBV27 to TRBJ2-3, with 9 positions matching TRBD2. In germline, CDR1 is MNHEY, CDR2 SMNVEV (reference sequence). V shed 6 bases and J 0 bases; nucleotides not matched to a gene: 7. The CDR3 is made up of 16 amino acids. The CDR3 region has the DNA TGTGCCAGCAGCTCCCGACTAGCGGAAAGCACAGATACGCAGTATTTT. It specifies CASSSRLAESTDTQYF.

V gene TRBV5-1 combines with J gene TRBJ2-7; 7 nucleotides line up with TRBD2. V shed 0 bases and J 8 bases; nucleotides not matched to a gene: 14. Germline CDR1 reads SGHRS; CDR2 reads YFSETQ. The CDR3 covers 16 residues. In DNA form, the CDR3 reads TGCGCCAGCAGCTTGGAAGGGACTACCGAACTACGACAGCAGTACTTC. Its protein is CASSLEGTTELRQQYF.

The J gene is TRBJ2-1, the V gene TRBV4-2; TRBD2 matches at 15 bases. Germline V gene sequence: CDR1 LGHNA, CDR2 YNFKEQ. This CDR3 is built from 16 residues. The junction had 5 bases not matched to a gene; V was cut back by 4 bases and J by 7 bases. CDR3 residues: CASSPAGLAGGNEQFF. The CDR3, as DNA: TGTGCCAGCAGCCCGGCTGGACTAGCGGGGGGGAATGAGCAGTTCTTC.

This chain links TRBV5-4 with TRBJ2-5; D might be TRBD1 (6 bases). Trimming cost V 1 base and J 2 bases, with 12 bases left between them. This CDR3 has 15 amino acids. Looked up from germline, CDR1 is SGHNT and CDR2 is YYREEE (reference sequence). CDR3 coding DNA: TGTGCCAGCAGCTTGACAGGGCGGCTACAAGAGACCCAGTACTTC. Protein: CASSLTGRLQETQYF.

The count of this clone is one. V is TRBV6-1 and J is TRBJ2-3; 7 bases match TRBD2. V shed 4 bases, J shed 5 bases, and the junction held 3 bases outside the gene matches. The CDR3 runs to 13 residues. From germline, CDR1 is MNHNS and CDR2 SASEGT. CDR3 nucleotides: TGTGCCAGCAGTGCCCCGGGGGGAGATACGCAGTATTTT. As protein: CASSAPGGDTQYF.

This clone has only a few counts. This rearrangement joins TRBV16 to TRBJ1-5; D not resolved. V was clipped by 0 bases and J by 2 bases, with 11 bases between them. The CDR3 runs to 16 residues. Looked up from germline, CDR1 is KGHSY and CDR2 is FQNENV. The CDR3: CASSQSPVWGNQPQHF. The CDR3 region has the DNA TGTGCCAGCAGCCAATCGCCAGTGTGGGGCAATCAGCCCCAGCATTTT. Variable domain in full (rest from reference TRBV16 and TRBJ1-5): GEEVAQTPKHLVRGEGQKAKLYCAPIKGHSYVFWYQQVLKNEFKFLISFQNENVFDETGMPKERFSAKCLPNSPCSLEIQATKLEDSAVYFCASSQSPVWGNQPQHFGDGTRLSIL.

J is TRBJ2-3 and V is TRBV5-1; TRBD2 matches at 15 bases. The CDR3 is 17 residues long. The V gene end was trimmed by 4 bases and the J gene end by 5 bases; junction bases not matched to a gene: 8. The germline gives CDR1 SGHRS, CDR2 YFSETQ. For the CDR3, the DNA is TGCGCCAGCAGCCCCTTCGGACTAGCGGGAGGGTTAGATACGCAGTATTTT. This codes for CASSPFGLAGGLDTQYF.

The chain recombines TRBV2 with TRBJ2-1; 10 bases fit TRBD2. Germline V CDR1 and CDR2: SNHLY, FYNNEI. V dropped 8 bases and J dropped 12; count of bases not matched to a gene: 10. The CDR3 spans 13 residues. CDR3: CASQREGRSGQFF. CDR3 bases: TGTGCCAGCCAGCGGGAGGGAAGGTCGGGGCAGTTCTTC.

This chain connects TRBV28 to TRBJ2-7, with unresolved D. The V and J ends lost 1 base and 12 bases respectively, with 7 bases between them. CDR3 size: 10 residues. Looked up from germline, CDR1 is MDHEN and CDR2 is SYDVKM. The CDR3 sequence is CASSLYRPYF. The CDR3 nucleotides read TGTGCCAGCAGTTTATACCGACCGTACTTC. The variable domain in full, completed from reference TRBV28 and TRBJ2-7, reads DVKVTQSSRYLVKRTGEKVFLECVQDMDHENMFWYRQDPGLGLRLIYFSYDVKMKEKGDIPEGYSVSREKKERFSLILESASTNQTSMYLCASSLYRPYFGPGTRLTVT.

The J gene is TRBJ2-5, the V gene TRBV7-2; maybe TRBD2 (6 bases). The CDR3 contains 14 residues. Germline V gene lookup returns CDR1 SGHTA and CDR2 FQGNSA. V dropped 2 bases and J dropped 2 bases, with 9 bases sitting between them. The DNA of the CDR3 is TGTGCCAGCAGCTTATATGGGGGGCAAGAGACCCAGTACTTC. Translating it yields CASSLYGGQETQYF.

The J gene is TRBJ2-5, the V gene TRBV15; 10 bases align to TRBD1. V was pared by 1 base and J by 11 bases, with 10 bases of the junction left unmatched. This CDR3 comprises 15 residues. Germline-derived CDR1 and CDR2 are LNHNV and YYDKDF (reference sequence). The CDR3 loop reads CATSRALTGGGEQYF. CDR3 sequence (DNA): TGTGCCACCAGCAGAGCCCTGACAGGGGGCGGTGAGCAGTACTTC.

CDR3 sequence reads: CASSFSLTGELFF. The CDR3 bases are TGTGCCAGCAGCTTCAGCCTTACCGGGGAGCTGTTTTTT. The V gene is TRBV7-8, the J gene TRBJ2-2; D remains ambiguous. Trimming cost V 3 bases and J 5 bases, with 7 bases left between them. CDR3 length: 13 residues. Germline V gives CDR1 SGHVS, CDR2 FQNEAQ.

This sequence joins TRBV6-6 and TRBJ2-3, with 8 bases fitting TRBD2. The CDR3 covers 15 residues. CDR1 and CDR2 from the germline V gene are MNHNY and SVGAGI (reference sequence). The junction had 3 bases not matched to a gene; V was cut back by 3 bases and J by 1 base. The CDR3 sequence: CASSYPGGGTDTQYF. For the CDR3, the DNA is TGTGCCAGCAGTTATCCCGGGGGGGGCACAGATACGCAGTATTTT.

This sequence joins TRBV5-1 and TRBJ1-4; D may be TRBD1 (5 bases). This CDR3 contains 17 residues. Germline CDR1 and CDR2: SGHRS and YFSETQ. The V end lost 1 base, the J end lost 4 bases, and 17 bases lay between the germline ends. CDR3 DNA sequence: TGCGCCAGCAGCTTGTGGGGCATGGTGAGCCTTAATGAAAAACTGTTTTTT. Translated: CASSLWGMVSLNEKLFF.